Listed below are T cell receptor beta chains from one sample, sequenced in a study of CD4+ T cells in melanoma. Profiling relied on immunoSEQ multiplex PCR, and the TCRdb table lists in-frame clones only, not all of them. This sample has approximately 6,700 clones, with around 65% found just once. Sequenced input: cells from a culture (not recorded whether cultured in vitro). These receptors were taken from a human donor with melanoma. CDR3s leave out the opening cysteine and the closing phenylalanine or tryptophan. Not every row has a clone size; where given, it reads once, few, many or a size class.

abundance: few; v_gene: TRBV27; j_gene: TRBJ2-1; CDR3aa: ASTAGSSYNEQF
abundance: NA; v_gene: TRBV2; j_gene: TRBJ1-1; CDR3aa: ASSEGAGGKAEAF
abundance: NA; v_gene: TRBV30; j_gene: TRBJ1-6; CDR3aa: AWSPRGTGGATYNSPLH
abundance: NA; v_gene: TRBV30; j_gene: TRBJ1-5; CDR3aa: AWSPGTHSNQPQH
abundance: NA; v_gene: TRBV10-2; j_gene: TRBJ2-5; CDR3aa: ASSESGLYGDQETQY
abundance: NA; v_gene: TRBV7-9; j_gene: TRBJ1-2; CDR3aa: ASSSNDGAAANYGYT
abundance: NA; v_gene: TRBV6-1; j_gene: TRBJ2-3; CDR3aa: ASSELVAGGSTDTQY
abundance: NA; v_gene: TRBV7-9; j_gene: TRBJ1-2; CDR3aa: ASSLEVRTPTYGYT
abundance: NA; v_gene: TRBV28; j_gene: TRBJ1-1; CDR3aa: ASSTDRGNTEAF
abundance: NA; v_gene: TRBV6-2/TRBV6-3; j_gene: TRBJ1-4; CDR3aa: ASSYSTGAQFAGNEKLF
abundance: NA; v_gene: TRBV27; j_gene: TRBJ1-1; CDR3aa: ASSVNRDSPEAF
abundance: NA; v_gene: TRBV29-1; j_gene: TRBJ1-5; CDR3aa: SVIETGGNQPQH
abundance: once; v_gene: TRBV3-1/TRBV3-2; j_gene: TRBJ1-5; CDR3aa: ASSQAGGAIGQPQH
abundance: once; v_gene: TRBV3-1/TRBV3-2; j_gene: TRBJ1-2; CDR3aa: ASSQDEGTGYGYT
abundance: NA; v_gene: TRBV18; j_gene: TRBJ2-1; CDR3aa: ASSPGQNNEQF
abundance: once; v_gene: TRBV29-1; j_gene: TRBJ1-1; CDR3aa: SVGDAEAF
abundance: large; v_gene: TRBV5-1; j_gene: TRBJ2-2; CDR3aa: ASSLRQGSGELF
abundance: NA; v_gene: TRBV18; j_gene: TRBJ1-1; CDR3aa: ASSPTSKDTEAF
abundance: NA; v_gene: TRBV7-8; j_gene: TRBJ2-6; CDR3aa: ASSLGRSGANVLT
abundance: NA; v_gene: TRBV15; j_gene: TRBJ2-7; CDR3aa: ATSRTGPGEQY